The source of this T cell receptor beta chain is a study of T cells in Graves' hyperthyroidism and ophthalmopathy. At the level of the study: Peripheral blood draws took place at initial diagnosis, ahead of any treatment. Findings of the study overall: Ophthalmopathy stood apart from stable hyperthyroidism in a 13 V-J model.

Trimming pared 0 bases from V and 7 bases from J, leaving 24 bases between. Germline V gene sequence: CDR1 SGHRS, CDR2 YFSETQ. The CDR3 extends over 18 amino acids. Amplification yielded TCR beta CDR3 regions, with RNA transcripts as the source. First-round RT-PCR of the TCR CDR3 relied on the HTBI primer set. MiXCR, applied by TCRdb to the multiplex PCR reads, yields one record per CDR3 protein. The sample lists fewer than 500,000 distinct CDR3 sequences, under 15% seen once, with around 14% in the top ten. This clonotype has only a few counts. Antigen: not known. Sequencing was performed on blood. The TCR was taken from a man between 18 and 29 years old with Graves' ophthalmopathy. The chain employs TRBV5-1 and TRBJ2-3, with D possibly called TRBD1 or TRBD2 (6 bases each). CDR3 in DNA: TGCGCCAGCAGCTTGGTTGTAGGGGGGCAGGAGAAACAGAATACGCAGTATTTT. The encoded protein is CASSLVVGGQEKQNTQYF. The whole variable domain, filled in from reference TRBV5-1 and TRBJ2-3, reads KAGVTQTPRYLIKTRGQQVTLSCSPISGHRSVSWYQQTPGQGLQFLFEYFSETQRNKGNFPGRFSGRQFSNSRSEMNVSTLELGDSALYLCASSLVVGGQEKQNTQYFGPGTRLTVL.